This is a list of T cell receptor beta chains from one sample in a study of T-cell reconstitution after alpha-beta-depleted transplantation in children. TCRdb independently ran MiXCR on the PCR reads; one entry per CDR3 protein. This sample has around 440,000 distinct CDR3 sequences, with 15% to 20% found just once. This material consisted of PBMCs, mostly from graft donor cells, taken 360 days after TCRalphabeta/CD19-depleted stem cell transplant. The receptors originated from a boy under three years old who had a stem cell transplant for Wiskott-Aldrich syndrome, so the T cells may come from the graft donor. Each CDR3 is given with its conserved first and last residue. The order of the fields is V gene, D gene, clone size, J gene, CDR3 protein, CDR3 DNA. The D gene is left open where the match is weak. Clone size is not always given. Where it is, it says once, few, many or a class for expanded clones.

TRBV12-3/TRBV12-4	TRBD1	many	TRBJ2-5	CASSSGQGAQETQYF	TGTGCCAGCAGTTCGGGACAGGGGGCTCAAGAGACCCAGTACTTC
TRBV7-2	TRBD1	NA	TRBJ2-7	CASSLKGAGEQYF	TGTGCCAGCAGCTTAAAGGGGGCGGGCGAGCAGTACTTC
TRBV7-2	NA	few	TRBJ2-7	CASSLSGVADYEQYF	TGTGCCAGCAGCTTATCGGGGGTTGCGGACTACGAGCAGTACTTC
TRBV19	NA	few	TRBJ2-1	CASSINRGDTLPSYNEQFF	TGTGCCAGTAGTATCAATCGCGGGGATACTCTCCCTTCCTACAATGAGCAGTTCTTC
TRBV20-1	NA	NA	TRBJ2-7	CSALNPDRNYEQYF	TGCAGTGCCCTAAATCCAGACAGAAACTACGAGCAGTACTTC
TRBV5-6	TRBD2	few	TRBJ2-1	CASSLVPGLVTDEQFF	TGTGCCAGCAGCTTGGTACCGGGACTAGTGACGGATGAGCAGTTCTTC
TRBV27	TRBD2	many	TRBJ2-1	CASSLQGLAGGLGNEQFF	TGTGCCAGCAGTTTACAGGGACTAGCGGGAGGTCTTGGCAATGAGCAGTTCTTC
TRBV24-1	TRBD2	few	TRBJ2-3	CATSGGLVTDTQYF	TGTGCCACCAGTGGAGGACTAGTAACAGATACGCAGTATTTT
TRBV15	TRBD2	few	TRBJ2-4	CATSRREGTGKNIQYF	TGTGCCACCAGCAGAAGGGAGGGGACGGGCAAAAACATTCAGTACTTC
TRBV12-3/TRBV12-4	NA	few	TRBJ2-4	CASSRAWVIQYF	TGTGCCAGCAGCCGGGCGTGGGTCATTCAGTACTTC
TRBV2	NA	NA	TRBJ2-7	CASSDRVGPYEQYF	TGTGCCAGCAGTGACCGCGTAGGGCCCTACGAGCAGTACTTC
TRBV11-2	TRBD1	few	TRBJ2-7	CASSLTGQAWVEQYF	TGTGCCAGCAGTCTGACGGGACAGGCCTGGGTCGAGCAGTACTTC
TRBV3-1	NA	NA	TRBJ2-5	CASSRRQQETQYF	TGTGCCAGCAGCCGCCGACAGCAAGAGACCCAGTACTTC
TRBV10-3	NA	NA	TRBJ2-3	CAISDFGGDTQYF	TGTGCCATCAGTGATTTTGGAGGGGATACGCAGTATTTT
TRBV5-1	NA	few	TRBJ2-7	CASSPDLMSYEQYF	TGCGCCAGCAGCCCCGATCTGATGTCATACGAGCAGTACTTC
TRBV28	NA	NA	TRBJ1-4	CASSLSGMSEKLFF	TGTGCCAGCAGTTTAAGTGGTATGAGTGAAAAACTGTTTTTT
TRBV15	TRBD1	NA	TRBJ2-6	CATSRDPTGGAGANVLTF	TGTGCCACCAGCAGAGATCCGACAGGGGGCGCTGGGGCCAACGTCCTGACTTTC
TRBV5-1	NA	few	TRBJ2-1	CASSSRDPRINEQFF	TGCGCCAGCAGCTCCCGGGACCCTAGGATCAATGAGCAGTTCTTC
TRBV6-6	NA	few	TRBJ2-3	CASSPPRLGTQYF	TGTGCCAGCAGCCCCCCCCGACTAGGCACGCAGTATTTT
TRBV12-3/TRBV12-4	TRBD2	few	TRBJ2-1	CASSANRGLAGEFF	TGTGCCAGCAGTGCTAACAGGGGACTAGCGGGGGAGTTCTTC
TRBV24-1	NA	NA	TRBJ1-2	CATSDKQAYGYTF	TGTGCCACCAGTGATAAACAGGCGTACGGCTACACCTTC
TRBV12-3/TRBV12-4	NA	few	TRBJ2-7	CASSFTPYEQYF	TGTGCCAGCAGTTTCACCCCCTACGAGCAGTACTTC
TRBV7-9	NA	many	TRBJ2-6	CATPPAHSGANVLTF	TGTGCCACACCTCCAGCTCACTCTGGGGCCAACGTCCTGACTTTC
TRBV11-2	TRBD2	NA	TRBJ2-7	CASSLSRGTSGLHYEQYF	TGTGCCAGCAGCTTAAGCCGTGGGACTAGCGGGTTGCACTACGAGCAGTACTTC
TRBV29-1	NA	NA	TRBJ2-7	CSVETGRNSYEQYF	TGCAGCGTTGAAACAGGTCGTAACTCCTACGAGCAGTACTTC
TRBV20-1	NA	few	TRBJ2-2	CSARDRLRNTGELFF	TGCAGTGCTAGAGACAGGTTAAGGAACACCGGGGAGCTGTTTTTT
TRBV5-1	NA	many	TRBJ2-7	CASSSLGVPYEQYF	TGCGCCAGCAGCTCCCTCGGGGTACCCTACGAGCAGTACTTC
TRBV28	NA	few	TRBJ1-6	CASSLWGRSYNSPLHF	TGTGCCAGCAGTTTATGGGGGCGCTCCTATAATTCACCCCTCCACTTT
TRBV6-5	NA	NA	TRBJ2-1	CASSYSGGGLYNEQFF	TGTGCCAGCAGTTACTCTGGCGGGGGCCTCTACAATGAGCAGTTCTTC
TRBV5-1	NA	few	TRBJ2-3	CASSLVSADTQYF	TGCGCCAGCAGCTTGGTATCAGCAGATACGCAGTATTTT
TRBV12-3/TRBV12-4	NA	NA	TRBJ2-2	CASSQRDTANTGELFF	TGTGCCAGCAGTCAACGGGATACCGCGAACACCGGGGAGCTGTTTTTT
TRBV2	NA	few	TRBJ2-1	CASKRGYEQFF	TGTGCCAGCAAGAGGGGTTATGAGCAGTTCTTC
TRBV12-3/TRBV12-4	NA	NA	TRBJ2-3	CASSFVRVADTQYF	TGTGCCAGCAGTTTTGTGCGGGTCGCAGATACGCAGTATTTT
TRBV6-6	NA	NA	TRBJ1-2	CASSYSPLDRTVF	TGTGCCAGCAGTTACTCCCCTCTCGACAGGACTGTCTTC
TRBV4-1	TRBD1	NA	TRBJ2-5	CASSPDRGGYQETQYF	TGCGCCAGCAGCCCGGACAGGGGGGGGTACCAAGAGACCCAGTACTTC
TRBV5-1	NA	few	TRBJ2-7	CASSSNGGREQYF	TGCGCCAGCAGCTCGAACGGGGGTCGGGAGCAGTACTTC
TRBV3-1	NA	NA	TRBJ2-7	CASSQDLWFSYEQYF	TGTGCCAGCAGCCAAGATCTCTGGTTTTCCTACGAGCAGTACTTC
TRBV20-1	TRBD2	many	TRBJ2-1	CSARTSGRGEQFF	TGCAGTGCGAGGACTAGCGGGAGAGGGGAGCAGTTCTTC
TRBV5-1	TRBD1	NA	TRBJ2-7	CASSLRDSHSYEQYF	TGCGCCAGCAGCCTCCGGGACAGTCATTCCTACGAGCAGTACTTC
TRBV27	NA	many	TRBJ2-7	CASKDAANPLYEQYF	TGTGCCAGCAAGGACGCGGCAAACCCCCTCTACGAGCAGTACTTC
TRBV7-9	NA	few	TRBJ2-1	CASSLNGANEQFF	TGTGCCAGCAGCTTAAACGGAGCCAATGAGCAGTTCTTC
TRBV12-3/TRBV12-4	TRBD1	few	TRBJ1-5	CASSTGQGDNQPQHF	TGTGCCAGCAGCACCGGACAGGGGGACAATCAGCCCCAGCATTTT
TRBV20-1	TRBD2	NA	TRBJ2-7	CSATTSGASYEQYF	TGCAGTGCCACGACTAGCGGGGCCTCCTACGAGCAGTACTTC